The entry that follows covers one T cell receptor (beta chain) sequence. The target of this receptor is not known. No base-level quality is on record; no much larger clone is a single base apart. The CDR3 regions of human TCRbeta chains were subjected to immunosequencing. From the authors' description of their analysis: Repertoire TCRs were checked for matches against a reference library of SARS-CoV-2-specific TCRs that had been generated using the MIRA antigen-specificity platform. Breadth was defined as the fraction of unique TCRs that were SARS-CoV-2-associated, and depth was defined as the fraction of total T cells that were SARS-CoV-2-associated. Each spike-specific TCR was assigned to its reactive spike region and to a CD4 or CD8 class using the MIRA data. Log10-transformed breadth and depth values were compared by one-way ANOVA with Sidak's multiple comparisons tests. TCRdb took this table from immuneACCESS and kept in-frame rearrangements with V and J called. Such tables lack part of the clones; where checked against another copy, unresolved V genes explain under half of the gap, and the rest is unexplained. That table supplies the V and J calls and clone size; D and trimming were determined from the DNA. This sample has about 130,000 clones in its table, and 65% to 90% of those were observed once. The ten largest account for about 20% of the sample.

The sample's time point, from its label and the paper: baseline before first vaccination. Samples from vaccinated people were obtained from the UK trials COV001 and COV002, which included a single-blind randomized controlled phase 2/3 trial of AZD1222 (ChAdOx1 nCoV-19) in healthy adults. Trial participant PBMC samples were collected at day 0 and day 28 after the second dose for TCRbeta chain sequencing. The entry originates in a study of T cell responses to AZD1222 COVID-19 vaccine (dated by TCRdb to about 2021). In terms of the full investigation: AZD1222 recipients with second doses at about 4 weeks or about 12 weeks were pooled, because spike-specific TCR depth and breadth did not differ between schedules. TCR sequencing was performed for some 250 trial participants, of whom 207 were given two doses of AZD1222 and around 26 were given two doses of MenACWY control vaccine. Trial participants were enrolled by age into subgroups of 18-55, 56-69 and 70-plus years, and roughly 150, 30 and 60 TCR-sequenced participants, respectively, were included in these subgroups.

From its cysteine to its phenylalanine, the CDR3 spans 17 amino acids. Here the CDR3 DNA is all that survives: 51 bases in frame from base 1. CDR1 and CDR2 are read off the germline V gene as KGHDR and SFDVKD. Here V drops 0 bases and J drops 2 bases, and the junction holds 6 bases not matched to any gene. The research as a whole found: The vaccine-associated CD4 TCRs covered the entire spike protein, and the dominant responses fell in regions 160-218 and 743-854. In the small 56-69-year group, the increase in depth fell short of significance, most likely because of low power. After two AZD1222 doses, spike-specific TCR breadth and depth were significantly higher than at day 0 and than in MenACWY recipients. Conclusions about previously exposed vaccinees are limited, since just five or six AZD1222 recipients were seropositive for SARS-CoV-2 at baseline. Reportedly, almost half of the unique spike-specific TCRs recognized epitopes lying outside the regions that are mutated in the B.1.351 and B.1.1.7 variants. Because no day 14 peak-response samples were available, repertoires were characterized only after the peak T cell response. Participants were mostly white British and included more females than males, and it was suggested by the authors that clonal diversity may have been underestimated.

This chain is built from TRBV24-1 and TRBJ1-3; TRBD1 matches 7 bases in the middle. The sequence derives from an adult in good health. The input for sequencing was peripheral blood, taken on day 0 of AZD1222 vaccination. The nucleotides read TGTGCCACCAGTGATTTGTACAGGGGAGGCACTGGAAACACCATATATTTT. This gives the protein CATSDLYRGGTGNTIYF.